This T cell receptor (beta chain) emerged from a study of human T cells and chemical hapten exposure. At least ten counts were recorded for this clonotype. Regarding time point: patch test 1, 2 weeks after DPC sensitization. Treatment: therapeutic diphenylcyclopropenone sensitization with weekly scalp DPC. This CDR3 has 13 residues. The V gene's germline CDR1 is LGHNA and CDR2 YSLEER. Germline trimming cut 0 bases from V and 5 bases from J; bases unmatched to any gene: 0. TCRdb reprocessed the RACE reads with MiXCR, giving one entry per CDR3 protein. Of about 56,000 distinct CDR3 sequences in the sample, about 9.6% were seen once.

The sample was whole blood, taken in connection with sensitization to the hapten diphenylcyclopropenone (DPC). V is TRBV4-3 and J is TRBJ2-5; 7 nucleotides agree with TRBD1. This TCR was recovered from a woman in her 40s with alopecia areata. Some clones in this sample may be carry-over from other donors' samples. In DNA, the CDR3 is TGCGCCAGCAGCCAAGACAGGGGGGAGACCCAGTACTTC. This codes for CASSQDRGETQYF.